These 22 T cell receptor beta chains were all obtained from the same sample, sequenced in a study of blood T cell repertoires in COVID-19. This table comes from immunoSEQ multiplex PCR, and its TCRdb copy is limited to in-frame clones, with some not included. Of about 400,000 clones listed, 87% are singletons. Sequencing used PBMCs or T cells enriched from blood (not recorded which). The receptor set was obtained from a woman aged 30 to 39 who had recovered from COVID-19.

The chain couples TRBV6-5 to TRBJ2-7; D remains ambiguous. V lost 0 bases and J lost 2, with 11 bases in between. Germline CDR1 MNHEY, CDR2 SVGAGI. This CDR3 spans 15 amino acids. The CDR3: CASSYSRRQAYEQYF. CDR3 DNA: TGTGCCAGCAGTTACTCTAGGCGGCAAGCCTACGAGCAGTACTTC.

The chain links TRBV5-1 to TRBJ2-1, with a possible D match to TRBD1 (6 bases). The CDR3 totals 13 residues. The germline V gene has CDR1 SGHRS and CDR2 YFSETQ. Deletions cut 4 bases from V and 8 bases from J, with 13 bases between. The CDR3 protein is CASSIPEGDEQFF. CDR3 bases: TGCGCCAGCAGCATCCCAGAGGGGGATGAGCAGTTCTTC. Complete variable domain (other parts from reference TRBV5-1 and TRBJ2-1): KAGVTQTPRYLIKTRGQQVTLSCSPISGHRSVSWYQQTPGQGLQFLFEYFSETQRNKGNFPGRFSGRQFSNSRSEMNVSTLELGDSALYLCASSIPEGDEQFFGPGTRLTVL.

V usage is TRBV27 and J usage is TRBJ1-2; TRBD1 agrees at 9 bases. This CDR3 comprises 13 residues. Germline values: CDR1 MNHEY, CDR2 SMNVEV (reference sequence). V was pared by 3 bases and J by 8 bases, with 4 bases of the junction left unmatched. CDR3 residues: CASSLGQGLGYTF. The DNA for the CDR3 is TGTGCCAGCAGTTTGGGACAGGGTTTGGGCTACACCTTC.

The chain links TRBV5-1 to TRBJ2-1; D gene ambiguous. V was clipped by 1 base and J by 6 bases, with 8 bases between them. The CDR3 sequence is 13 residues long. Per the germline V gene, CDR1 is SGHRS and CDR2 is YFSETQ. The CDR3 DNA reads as TGCGCCAGCAGCTTGTATGCTAGCAATGAGCAGTTCTTC. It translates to CASSLYASNEQFF.

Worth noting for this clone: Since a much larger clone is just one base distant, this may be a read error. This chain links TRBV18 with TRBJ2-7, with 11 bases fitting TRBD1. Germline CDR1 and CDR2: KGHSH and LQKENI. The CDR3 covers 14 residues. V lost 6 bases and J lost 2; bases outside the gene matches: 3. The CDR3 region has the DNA TGTGCCAGCTCCCTGGGACAGGGGGCCTACGAGCAGTACTTC. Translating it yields CASSLGQGAYEQYF.

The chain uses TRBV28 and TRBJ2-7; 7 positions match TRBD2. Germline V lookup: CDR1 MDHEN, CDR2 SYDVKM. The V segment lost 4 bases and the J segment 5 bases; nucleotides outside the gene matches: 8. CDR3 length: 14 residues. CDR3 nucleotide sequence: TGTGCCAGCAGTTCGAAGCGGGGTGGGAACGAGCAGTACTTC. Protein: CASSSKRGGNEQYF.

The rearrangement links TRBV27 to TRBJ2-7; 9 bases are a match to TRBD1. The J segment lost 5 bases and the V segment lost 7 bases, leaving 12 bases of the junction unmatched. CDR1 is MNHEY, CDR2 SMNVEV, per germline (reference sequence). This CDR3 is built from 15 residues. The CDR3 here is CASTLRGTGNHEQYF. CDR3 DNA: TGTGCCAGCACCCTTAGGGGGACAGGGAACCACGAGCAGTACTTC.

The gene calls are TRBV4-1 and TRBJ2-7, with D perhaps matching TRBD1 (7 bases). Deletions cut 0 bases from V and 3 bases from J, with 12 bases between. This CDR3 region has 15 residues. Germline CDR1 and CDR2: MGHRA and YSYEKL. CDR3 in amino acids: CASSQDGGQFYEQYF. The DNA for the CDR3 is TGCGCCAGCAGCCAAGACGGGGGACAGTTCTACGAGCAGTACTTC.

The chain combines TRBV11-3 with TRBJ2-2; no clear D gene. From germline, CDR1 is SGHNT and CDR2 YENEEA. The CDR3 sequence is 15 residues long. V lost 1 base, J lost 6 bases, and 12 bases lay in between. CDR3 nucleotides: TGTGCCAGCAGCTTAGCGATCGGGTTTTCCGGGGAGCTGTTTTTT. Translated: CASSLAIGFSGELFF.

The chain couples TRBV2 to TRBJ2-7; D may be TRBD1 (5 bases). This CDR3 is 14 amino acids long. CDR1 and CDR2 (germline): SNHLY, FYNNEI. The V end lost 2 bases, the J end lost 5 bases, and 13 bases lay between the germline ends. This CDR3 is CASSEQAGWNEQYF. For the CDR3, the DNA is TGTGCCAGCAGTGAACAGGCAGGGTGGAACGAGCAGTACTTC.

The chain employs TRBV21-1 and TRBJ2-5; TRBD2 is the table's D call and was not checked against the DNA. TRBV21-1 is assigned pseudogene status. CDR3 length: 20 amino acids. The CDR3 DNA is TGTGCCAGCAGCACTGTGCTGACTCGGGGGGTGGGTACCAACGGGGAGACCCAGTACTTC. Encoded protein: CASSTVLTRGVGTNGETQYF.

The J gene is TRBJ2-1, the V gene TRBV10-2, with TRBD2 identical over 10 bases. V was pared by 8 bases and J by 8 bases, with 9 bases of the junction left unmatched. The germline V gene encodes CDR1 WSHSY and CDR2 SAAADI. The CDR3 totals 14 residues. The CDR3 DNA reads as TGCGCCAGCTTTTCTAGCGGGAGTGGGGATGAGCAGTTCTTC. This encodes CASFSSGSGDEQFF.

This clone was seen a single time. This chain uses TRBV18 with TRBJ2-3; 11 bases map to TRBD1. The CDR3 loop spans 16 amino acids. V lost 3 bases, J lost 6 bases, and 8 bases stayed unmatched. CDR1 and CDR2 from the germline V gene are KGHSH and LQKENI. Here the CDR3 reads CASSPRTGGTVDTQYF. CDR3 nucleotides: TGTGCCAGCTCACCTAGGACAGGGGGCACCGTCGATACGCAGTATTTT.

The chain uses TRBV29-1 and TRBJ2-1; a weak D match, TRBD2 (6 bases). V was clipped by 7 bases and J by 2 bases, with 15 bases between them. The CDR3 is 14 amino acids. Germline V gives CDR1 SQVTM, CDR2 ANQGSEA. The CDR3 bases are TGCAGCGCCCTAGGCATAGCGGCCTACAATGAGCAGTTCTTC. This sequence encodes CSALGIAAYNEQFF.

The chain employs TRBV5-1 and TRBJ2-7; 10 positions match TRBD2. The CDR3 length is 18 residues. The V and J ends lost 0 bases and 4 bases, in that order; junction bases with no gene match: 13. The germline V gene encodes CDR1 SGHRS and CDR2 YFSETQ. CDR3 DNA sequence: TGCGCCAGCAGCTTGGGTACTAGCGGGACCCTCTGGGATTACGAGCAGTACTTC. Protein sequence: CASSLGTSGTLWDYEQYF. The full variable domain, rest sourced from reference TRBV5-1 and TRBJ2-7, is KAGVTQTPRYLIKTRGQQVTLSCSPISGHRSVSWYQQTPGQGLQFLFEYFSETQRNKGNFPGRFSGRQFSNSRSEMNVSTLELGDSALYLCASSLGTSGTLWDYEQYFGPGTRLTVT.

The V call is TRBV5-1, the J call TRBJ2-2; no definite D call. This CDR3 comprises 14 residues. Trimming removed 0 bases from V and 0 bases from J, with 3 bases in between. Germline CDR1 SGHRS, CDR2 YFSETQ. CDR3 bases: TGCGCCAGCAGCTTGGCTCCGAACACCGGGGAGCTGTTTTTT. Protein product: CASSLAPNTGELFF.

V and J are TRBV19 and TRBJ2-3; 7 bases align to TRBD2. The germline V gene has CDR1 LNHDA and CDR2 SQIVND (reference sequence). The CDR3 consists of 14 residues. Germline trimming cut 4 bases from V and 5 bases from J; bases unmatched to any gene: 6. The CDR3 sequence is CASSRGGELDTQYF. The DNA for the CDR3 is TGTGCCAGTAGTAGGGGGGGAGAGCTAGATACGCAGTATTTT. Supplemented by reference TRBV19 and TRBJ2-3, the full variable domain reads DGGITQSPKYLFRKEGQNVTLSCEQNLNHDAMYWYRQDPGQGLRLIYYSQIVNDFQKGDIAEGYSVSREKKESFPLTVTSAQKNPTAFYLCASSRGGELDTQYFGPGTRLTVL.

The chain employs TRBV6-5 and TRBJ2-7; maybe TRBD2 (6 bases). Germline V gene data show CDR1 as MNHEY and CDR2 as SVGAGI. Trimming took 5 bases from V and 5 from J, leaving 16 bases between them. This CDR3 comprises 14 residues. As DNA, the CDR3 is TGTGCCAGCAGTCCAACGACGGGGGAGGACGAGCAGTACTTC. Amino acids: CASSPTTGEDEQYF.

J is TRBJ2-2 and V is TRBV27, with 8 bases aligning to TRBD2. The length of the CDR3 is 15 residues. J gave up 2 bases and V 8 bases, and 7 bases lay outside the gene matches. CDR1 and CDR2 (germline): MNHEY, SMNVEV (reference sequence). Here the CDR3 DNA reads TGTGCCAGCGCAAGACTAGCGAGAAACACCGGGGAGCTGTTTTTT. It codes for CASARLARNTGELFF.

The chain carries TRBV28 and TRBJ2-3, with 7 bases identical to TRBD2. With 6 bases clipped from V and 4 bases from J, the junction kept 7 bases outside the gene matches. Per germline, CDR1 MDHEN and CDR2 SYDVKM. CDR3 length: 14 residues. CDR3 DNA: TGTGCCAGCAGCCCTGGACTAGAAGCAGATACGCAGTATTTT. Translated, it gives CASSPGLEADTQYF.

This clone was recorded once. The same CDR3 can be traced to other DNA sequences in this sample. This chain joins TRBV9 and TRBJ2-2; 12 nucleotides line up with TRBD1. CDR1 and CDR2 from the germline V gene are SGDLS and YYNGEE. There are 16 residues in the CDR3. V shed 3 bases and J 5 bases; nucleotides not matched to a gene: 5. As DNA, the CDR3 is TGTGCCAGCAGCGGACCGGGACAGGGGGCTACCGGGGAGCTGTTTTTT. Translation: CASSGPGQGATGELFF.

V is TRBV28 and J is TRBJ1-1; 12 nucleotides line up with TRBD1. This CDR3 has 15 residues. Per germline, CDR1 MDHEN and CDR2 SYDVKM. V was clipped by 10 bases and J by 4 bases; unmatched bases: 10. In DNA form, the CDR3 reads TGTGCCACCCGGGGACAGGGGGCTGGTAGCACTGAAGCTTTCTTT. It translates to CATRGQGAGSTEAFF.